This TCR beta chain appears in the sequencing data of a study of blood T cell repertoires in COVID-19. Assay used: immunoSEQ multiplex PCR; TCRdb lists only in-frame clones, some missing. This sample has around 400,000 clones; approximately 89% occur once, and the top ten carry 2% to 2.5%. In Seattle, patients joined the study during active infection and were tracked longitudinally. Germline V gene sequence: CDR1 SGDLS, CDR2 YYNGEE. Trimming took 0 bases from V and 4 from J, leaving 6 bases between them. This CDR3 comprises 13 residues. The rearrangement links TRBV9 to TRBJ2-3, with D unclear. Sample: peripheral blood. The TCR originated in a woman aged 60-75 years with COVID-19, enrolled during active disease. CDR3 in amino acids: CASSVGIPDTQYF. The CDR3 DNA reads TGTGCCAGCAGCGTAGGTATCCCAGATACGCAGTATTTT.